The subject of this entry is one T cell receptor beta chain. The sample originates from a study of blood T cell repertoires in COVID-19. Study-wide background: The analysed material was cDNA or gDNA that came from T cells, B-cell-depleted T cells, or PBMCs.

The V end was cut by 0 bases, the J end by 2 bases, with 15 bases between. The CDR3 loop spans 17 amino acids. CDR1 is KGHDR, CDR2 SFDVKD, per germline. The table came from immunoSEQ multiplex PCR; TCRdb's copy has only in-frame clones and leaves some out. The data contain some 150,000 clones, just over 85% of them singletons. The V and J genes are TRBV24-1 and TRBJ2-5, with TRBD1 as a possible D gene (6 bases). The sequencing input was peripheral blood. This TCR was recovered from a woman aged 55 to 70 with acute or convalescent COVID-19. The CDR3 protein is CATSDLTGQIPQETQYF. The CDR3 bases are TGTGCCACCAGTGATTTGACCGGACAGATCCCTCAAGAGACCCAGTACTTC.